Following are 10 T cell receptor beta chains from one sample sequenced in a study of T cell repertoires in cytomegalovirus infection. TCRdb reanalysed the reads using MiXCR and keeps one entry per CDR3 protein. The data show about 830,000 distinct CDR3 sequences, with 32% seen just once and about an eighth held by the top ten. Antigen specificity for these receptors is unknown. The sample here was cultured CD8+ T cells from PBMCs, taken from culture after CMV antigen stimulation. The receptors were sampled from a human donor in good health (CMV status not recorded). Some clones in this sample may be carry-over from other donors' samples.

This clonotype showed up just a few times. The chain combines TRBV27 with TRBJ2-3; the D gene is possibly TRBD2 (6 bases). CDR3 length: 20 residues. V lost 1 base to trimming and J lost 6 bases, with 29 bases between them. Germline assignment: CDR1 MNHEY and CDR2 SMNVEV (reference sequence). The CDR3 protein is CASSLYPPGLGSASLDTQYF. The DNA of the CDR3 is TGTGCCAGCAGTTTATATCCCCCGGGACTTGGCAGCGCTTCCCTTGATACGCAGTATTTT.

This clonotype was found a few times. V and J are TRBV12-3 or TRBV12-4 and TRBJ2-2; no firm D call. Trimming cost V 6 bases and J 4 bases, with 9 bases left between them. The CDR3 sequence is 13 residues long. This CDR3 is CASSSTVTGELFF. The CDR3 region has the DNA TGTGCCAGCAGCTCAACGGTCACCGGGGAGCTGTTTTTT.

The table lists this clonotype with a few counts. V and J are TRBV6-2 or TRBV6-3 and TRBJ2-1; possible D gene TRBD2, 5 bases. The CDR3 loop spans 12 amino acids. V lost 6 bases, J lost 9 bases, and 12 bases lay in between. The germline V gene encodes CDR1 MNHEY and CDR2 SVGEGT. The CDR3 reads CASSSGILEQFF. The CDR3 DNA sequence: TGTGCCAGCAGCTCGGGGATCCTTGAGCAGTTCTTC.

The V call is TRBV6-5, the J call TRBJ1-5, with D perhaps TRBD1 (6 bases). Germline values: CDR1 MNHEY, CDR2 SVGAGI. This CDR3 comprises 15 residues. The ends were cut back, 0 bases at V and 4 bases at J, with 10 bases in the middle. The DNA of the CDR3 is TGTGCCAGCAGTTACTCCGGGACATATAATCAGCCCCAGCATTTT. Amino acid sequence: CASSYSGTYNQPQHF.

V and J are TRBV7-9 and TRBJ1-2, with 8 bases identical to TRBD1. The CDR3 covers 17 residues. V shed 7 bases, J shed 2 bases, and the junction held 15 bases outside the gene matches. Germline lookup yields CDR1 SEHNR and CDR2 FQNEAQ (reference sequence). CDR3: CASINTRTGPTNYGYTF. DNA for the CDR3: TGTGCCAGCATCAACACCAGGACAGGGCCCACCAACTATGGCTACACCTTC.

This rearrangement joins TRBV19 to TRBJ2-6; possibly TRBD1 for D (6 bases). The V and J ends lost 3 bases and 0 bases respectively, with 21 bases between them. The CDR3 sequence is 20 residues long. Germline CDR1 LNHDA, CDR2 SQIVND (reference sequence). CDR3 loop: CASSISFLGAKLSGANVLTF. The CDR3 region has the DNA TGTGCCAGTAGTATTTCGTTTCTGGGGGCGAAACTCTCTGGGGCCAACGTCCTGACTTTC. Full variable domain (rest looked up from reference TRBV19 and TRBJ2-6): DGGITQSPKYLFRKEGQNVTLSCEQNLNHDAMYWYRQDPGQGLRLIYYSQIVNDFQKGDIAEGYSVSREKKESFPLTVTSAQKNPTAFYLCASSISFLGAKLSGANVLTFGAGSRLTVL.

V and J are TRBV27 and TRBJ1-2; 7 bases map to TRBD1. CDR1 is MNHEY, CDR2 SMNVEV, per germline (reference sequence). V shed 7 bases and J 1 base; nucleotides not matched to a gene: 9. There are 15 residues in the CDR3. The CDR3 reads CASKGTAARNYGYTF. In DNA form, the CDR3 reads TGTGCCAGCAAGGGGACAGCCGCCCGTAACTATGGCTACACCTTC.

A few counts support this clonotype. V gene TRBV6-1 combines with J gene TRBJ1-2; no firm D call. Germline CDR1 is MNHNS and CDR2 is SASEGT. The CDR3 sequence is 14 residues long. The ends were cut back, 4 bases at V and 8 bases at J, with 17 bases in the middle. CDR3 in amino acids: CASSALSTSWGYTF. The DNA for the CDR3 is TGTGCCAGCAGTGCCCTTAGTACAAGTTGGGGCTACACCTTC.

This chain joins TRBV11-2 and TRBJ2-5; the match to TRBD1 covers 7 bases. Germline trimming cut 6 bases from V and 4 bases from J; bases unmatched to any gene: 14. Per germline, CDR1 SGHAT and CDR2 FQNNGV. The CDR3 contains 16 residues. The CDR3 coding sequence is TGTGCCAGCAGTCTTACCTTTGAGGGGGCCGGAGAGACCCAGTACTTC. Residues: CASSLTFEGAGETQYF.

This clonotype was seen more than once but under ten times. This sequence joins TRBV27 and TRBJ2-1; D call uncertain. The germline V gene encodes CDR1 MNHEY and CDR2 SMNVEV (reference sequence). This CDR3 has 13 residues. V shed 0 bases and J shed 12 bases, with 12 bases lying between them. CDR3 DNA: TGTGCCAGCAGTTTATCGAGCCGGCTGGCGCAGTTCTTC. It yields the protein CASSLSSRLAQFF.